This TCR beta chain was sequenced in a study of cytomegalovirus exposure and HLA in healthy donors. Overall study results and limits: As immune exposure information, only CMV serostatus was available. The HLA-A and HLA-B alleles of most subjects were reportedly predicted accurately from TCR beta sequences. Reportedly, a later analysis found an Asian-associated ancestry cluster had fewer N-insertions than the approximately 600-donor mean. Roughly even sequencing depth across donors was the assumption behind the presence/absence analyses.

Primers for the PCR totalled 60 Vbeta and 13 Jbeta. Method: immunoSEQ multiplex PCR; TCRdb's copy keeps in-frame clones and lacks some. Of 100,000 to 150,000 clones in the sample, roughly a tenth were seen once. In its sample, this clone was seen a few times. What it recognizes is unknown. The V end was cut by 5 bases, the J end by 4 bases, with 11 bases between. The CDR3 loop spans 13 amino acids. The germline V gene has CDR1 LGHNT and CDR2 FRNRAP. The source of this sequence is a woman in her late teens or twenties in good health and CMV-seropositive. The V call is TRBV12-5, the J call TRBJ1-1, with D tentatively TRBD1 (6 bases). Sequenced sample: PBMCs. CDR3 sequence reads: CASGNRVGTEAFF. CDR3 nucleotides: TGTGCTAGTGGTAACAGGGTGGGCACTGAAGCTTTCTTT.